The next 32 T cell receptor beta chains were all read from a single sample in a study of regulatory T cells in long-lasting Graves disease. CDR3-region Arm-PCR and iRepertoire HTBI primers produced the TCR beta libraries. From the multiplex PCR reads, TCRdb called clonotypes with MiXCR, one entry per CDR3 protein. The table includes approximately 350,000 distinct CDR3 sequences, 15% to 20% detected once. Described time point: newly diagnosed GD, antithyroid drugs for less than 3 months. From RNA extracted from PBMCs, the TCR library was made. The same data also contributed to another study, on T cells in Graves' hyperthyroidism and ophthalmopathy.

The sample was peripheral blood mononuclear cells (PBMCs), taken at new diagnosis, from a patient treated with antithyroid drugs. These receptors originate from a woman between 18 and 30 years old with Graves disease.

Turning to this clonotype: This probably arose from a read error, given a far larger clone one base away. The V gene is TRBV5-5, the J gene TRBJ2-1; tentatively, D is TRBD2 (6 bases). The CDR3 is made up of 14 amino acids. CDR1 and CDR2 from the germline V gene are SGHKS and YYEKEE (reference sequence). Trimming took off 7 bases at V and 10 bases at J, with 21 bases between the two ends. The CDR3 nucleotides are TGTGCCAGCCAAGGCGGGATCCACTCCTACGAGCAGTTCTTC. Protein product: CASQGGIHSYEQFF.

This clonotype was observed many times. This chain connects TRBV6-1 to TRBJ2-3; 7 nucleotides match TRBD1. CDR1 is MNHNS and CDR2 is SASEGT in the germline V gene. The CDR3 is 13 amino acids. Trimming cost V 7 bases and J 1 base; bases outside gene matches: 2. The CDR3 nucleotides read TGTGCCAGCACCGGGACAGGCACAGATACGCAGTATTTT. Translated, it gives CASTGTGTDTQYF.

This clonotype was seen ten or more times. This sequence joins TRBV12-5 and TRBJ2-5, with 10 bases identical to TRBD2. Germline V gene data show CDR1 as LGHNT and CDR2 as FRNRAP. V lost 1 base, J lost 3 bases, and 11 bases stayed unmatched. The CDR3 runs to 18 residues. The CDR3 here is CASGLALADLAGEETQYF. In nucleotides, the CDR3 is TGTGCTAGTGGTTTGGCTCTTGCCGACCTAGCGGGGGAAGAGACCCAGTACTTC.

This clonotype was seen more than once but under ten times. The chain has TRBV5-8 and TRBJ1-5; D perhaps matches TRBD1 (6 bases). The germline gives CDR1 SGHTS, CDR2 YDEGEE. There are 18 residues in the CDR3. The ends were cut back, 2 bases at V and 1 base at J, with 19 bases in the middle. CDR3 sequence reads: CASSFRQAGIGSNQPQHF. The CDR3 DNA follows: TGTGCCAGCAGCTTTCGACAGGCAGGTATCGGGAGCAATCAGCCCCAGCATTTT.

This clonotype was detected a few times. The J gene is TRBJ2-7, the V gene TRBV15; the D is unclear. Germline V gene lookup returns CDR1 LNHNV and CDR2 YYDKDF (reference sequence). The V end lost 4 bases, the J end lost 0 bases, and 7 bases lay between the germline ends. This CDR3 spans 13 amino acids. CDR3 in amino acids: CATSTGPSYEQYF. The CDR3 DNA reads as TGTGCCACCAGCACGGGTCCCTCCTACGAGCAGTACTTC. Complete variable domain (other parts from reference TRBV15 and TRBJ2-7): DAMVIQNPRYQVTQFGKPVTLSCSQTLNHNVMYWYQQKSSQAPKLLFHYYDKDFNNEADTPDNFQSRRPNTSFCFLDIRSPGLGDTAMYLCATSTGPSYEQYFGPGTRLTVT.

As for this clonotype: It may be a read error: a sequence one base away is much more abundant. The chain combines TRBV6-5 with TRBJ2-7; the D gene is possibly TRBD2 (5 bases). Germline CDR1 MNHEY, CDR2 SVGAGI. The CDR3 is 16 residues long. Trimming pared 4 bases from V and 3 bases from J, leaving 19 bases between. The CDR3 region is CASSSTRSPRDYEQYF. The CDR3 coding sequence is TGTGCCAGCAGTTCCACACGGAGCCCGAGGGACTACGAGCAGTACTTC.

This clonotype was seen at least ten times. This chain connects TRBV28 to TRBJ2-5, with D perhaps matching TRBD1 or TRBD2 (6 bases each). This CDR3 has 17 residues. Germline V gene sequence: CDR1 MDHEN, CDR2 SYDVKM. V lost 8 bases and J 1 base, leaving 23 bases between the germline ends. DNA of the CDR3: TGTGCCAGCGCGGCTGTGTGGGGGGCCCAAATCCAAGAGACCCAGTACTTC. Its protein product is CASAAVWGAQIQETQYF.

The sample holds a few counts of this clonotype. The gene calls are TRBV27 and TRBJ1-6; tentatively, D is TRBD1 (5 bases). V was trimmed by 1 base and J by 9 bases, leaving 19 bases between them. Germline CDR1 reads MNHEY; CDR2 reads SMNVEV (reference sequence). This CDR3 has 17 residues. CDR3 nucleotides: TGTGCCAGCAGTTTATGGGCTTCAAGACAGCAGAGTTCACCCCTCCACTTT. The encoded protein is CASSLWASRQQSSPLHF.

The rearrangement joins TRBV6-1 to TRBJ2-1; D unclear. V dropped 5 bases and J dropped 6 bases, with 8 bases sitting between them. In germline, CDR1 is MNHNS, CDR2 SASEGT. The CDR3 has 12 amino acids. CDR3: CASSRVLNEQFF. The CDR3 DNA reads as TGTGCCAGCAGTCGCGTACTCAATGAGCAGTTCTTC.

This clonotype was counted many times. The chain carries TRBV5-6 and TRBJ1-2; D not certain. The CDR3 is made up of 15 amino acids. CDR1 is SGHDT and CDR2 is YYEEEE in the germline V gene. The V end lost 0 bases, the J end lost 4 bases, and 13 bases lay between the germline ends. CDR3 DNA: TGTGCCAGCAGCTTGGCCCGGTCCCACGGCTATGGCTACACCTTC. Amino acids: CASSLARSHGYGYTF.

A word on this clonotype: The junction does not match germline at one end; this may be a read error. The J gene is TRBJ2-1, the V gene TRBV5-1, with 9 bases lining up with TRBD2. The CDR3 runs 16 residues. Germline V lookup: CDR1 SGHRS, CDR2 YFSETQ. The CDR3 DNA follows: TGTGCCAGCAGCGCCCTACTAGCGGGTCCGGACAATGAGCAGTTCTTC. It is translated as CASSALLAGPDNEQFF.

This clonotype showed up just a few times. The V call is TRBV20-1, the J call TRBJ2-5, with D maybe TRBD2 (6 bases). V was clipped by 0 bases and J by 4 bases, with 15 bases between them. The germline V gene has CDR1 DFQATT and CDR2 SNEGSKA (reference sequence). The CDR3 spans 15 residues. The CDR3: CSARDDRRAVETQYF. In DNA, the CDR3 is TGCAGTGCTAGAGATGATAGGAGGGCCGTAGAGACCCAGTACTTC.

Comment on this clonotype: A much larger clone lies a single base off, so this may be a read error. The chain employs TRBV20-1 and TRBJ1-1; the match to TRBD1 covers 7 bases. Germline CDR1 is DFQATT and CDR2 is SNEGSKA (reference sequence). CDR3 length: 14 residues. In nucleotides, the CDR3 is TGCAGTGCCCACCCCATACAGGGGTACACTGAAGATTTCTTT. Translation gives CSAHPIQGYTEDFF.

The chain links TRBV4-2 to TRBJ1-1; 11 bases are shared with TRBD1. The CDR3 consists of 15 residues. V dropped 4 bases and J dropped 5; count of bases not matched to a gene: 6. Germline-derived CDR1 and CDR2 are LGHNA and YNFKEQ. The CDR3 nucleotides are TGTGCCAGCAGCCTGGGACAGGGGGTCAGGACTGAAGCTTTCTTT. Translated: CASSLGQGVRTEAFF.

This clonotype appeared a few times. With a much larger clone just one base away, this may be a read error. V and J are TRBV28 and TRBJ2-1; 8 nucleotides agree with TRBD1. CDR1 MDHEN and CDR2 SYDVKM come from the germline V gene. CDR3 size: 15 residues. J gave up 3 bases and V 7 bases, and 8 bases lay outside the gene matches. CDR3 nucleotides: TGTGCCAGCACCCTGGCAGGGGGCGACTACAATGAGCAGTTCTTC. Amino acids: CASTLAGGDYNEQFF. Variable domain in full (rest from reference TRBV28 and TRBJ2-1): DVKVTQSSRYLVKRTGEKVFLECVQDMDHENMFWYRQDPGLGLRLIYFSYDVKMKEKGDIPEGYSVSREKKERFSLILESASTNQTSMYLCASTLAGGDYNEQFFGPGTRLTVL.

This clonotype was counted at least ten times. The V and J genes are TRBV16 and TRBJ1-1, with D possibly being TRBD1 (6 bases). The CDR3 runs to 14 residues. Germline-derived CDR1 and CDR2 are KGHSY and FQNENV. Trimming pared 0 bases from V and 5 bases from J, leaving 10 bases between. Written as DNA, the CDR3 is TGTGCCAGCAGCCAATCTCAGGGGAGAACTGAAGCTTTCTTT. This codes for CASSQSQGRTEAFF.

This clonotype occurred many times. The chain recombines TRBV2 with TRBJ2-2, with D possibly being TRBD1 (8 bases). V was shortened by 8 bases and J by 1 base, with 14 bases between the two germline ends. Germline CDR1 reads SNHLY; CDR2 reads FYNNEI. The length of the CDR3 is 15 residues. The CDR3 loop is CASPRGTGNTGELFF. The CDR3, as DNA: TGTGCCAGCCCGCGGGGGACAGGGAACACCGGGGAGCTGTTTTTT.

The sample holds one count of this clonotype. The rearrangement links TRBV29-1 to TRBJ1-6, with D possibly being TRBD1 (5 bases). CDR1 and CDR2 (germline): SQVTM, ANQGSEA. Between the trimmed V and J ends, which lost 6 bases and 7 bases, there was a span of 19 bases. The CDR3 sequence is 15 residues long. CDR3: CSVRDSDTENSPLHF. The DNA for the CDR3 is TGCAGCGTGAGGGACTCAGACACCGAAAATTCACCCCTCCACTTT.

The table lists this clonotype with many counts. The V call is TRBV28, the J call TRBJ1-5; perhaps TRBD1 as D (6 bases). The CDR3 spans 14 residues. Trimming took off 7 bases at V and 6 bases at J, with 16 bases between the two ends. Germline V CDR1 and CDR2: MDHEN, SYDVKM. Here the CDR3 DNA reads TGTGCCAGCACCTCCGGCGAGGGGGTTCAGCCCCAGCATTTT. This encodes CASTSGEGVQPQHF.

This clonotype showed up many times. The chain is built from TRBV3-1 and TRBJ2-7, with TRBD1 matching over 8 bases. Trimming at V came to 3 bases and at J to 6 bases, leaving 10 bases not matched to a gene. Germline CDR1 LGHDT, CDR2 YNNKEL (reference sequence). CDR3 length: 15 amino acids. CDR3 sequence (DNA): TGTGCCAGCAGCCACTCGCGCGGTACAGGGGGCGAGCAGTACTTC. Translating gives CASSHSRGTGGEQYF.

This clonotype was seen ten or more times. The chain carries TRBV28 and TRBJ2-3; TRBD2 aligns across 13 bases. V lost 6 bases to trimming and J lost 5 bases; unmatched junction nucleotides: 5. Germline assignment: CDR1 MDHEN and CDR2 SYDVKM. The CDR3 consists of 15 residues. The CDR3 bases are TGTGCCAGCAGACTAGCGGGGGGGCTTGGAGATACGCAGTATTTT. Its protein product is CASRLAGGLGDTQYF.

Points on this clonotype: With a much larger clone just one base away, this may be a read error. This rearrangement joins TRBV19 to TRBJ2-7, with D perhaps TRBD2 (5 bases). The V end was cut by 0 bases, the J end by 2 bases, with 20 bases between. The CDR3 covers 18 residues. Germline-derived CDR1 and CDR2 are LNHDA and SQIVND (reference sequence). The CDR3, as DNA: TGTGCCAGTAGTATAGATGGCCTAGTGAGGGAAAGGCCCTACGAGCAGTACTTC. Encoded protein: CASSIDGLVRERPYEQYF.

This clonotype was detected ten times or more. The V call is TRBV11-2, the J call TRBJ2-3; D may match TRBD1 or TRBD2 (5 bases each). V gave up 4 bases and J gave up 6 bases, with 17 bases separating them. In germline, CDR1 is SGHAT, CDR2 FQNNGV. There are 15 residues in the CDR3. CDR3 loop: CASSSIRGRVDTQYF. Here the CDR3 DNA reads TGTGCCAGCAGCTCCATCCGGGGCCGGGTGGATACGCAGTATTTT.

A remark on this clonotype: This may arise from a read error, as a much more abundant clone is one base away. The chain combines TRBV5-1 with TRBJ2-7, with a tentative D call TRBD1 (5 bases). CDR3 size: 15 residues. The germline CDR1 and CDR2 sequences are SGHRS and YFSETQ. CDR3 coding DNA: TGCTCCAGCAGCTTGGACCCTCAGGGATCCTACGAGCAGTACTTC. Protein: CSSSLDPQGSYEQYF. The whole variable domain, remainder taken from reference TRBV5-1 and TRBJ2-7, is KAGVTQTPRYLIKTRGQQVTLSCSPISGHRSVSWYQQTPGQGLQFLFEYFSETQRNKGNFPGRFSGRQFSNSRSEMNVSTLELGDSALYLCSSSLDPQGSYEQYFGPGTRLTVT.

The CDR3 coding sequence is TGCGCCAGCAGCCAAGAAGGCGCGGTCTTGCAGCCCCAGCATTTT. This translates into CASSQEGAVLQPQHF. The chain combines TRBV4-1 with TRBJ1-5; D is unclear. Per germline, CDR1 MGHRA and CDR2 YSYEKL. The CDR3 extends over 15 amino acids. V was clipped by 0 bases and J by 7 bases, with 13 bases between them.

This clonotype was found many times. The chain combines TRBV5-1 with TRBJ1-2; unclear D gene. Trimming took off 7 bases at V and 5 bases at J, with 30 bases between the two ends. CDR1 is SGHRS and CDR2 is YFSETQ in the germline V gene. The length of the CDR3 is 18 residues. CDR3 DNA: TGCGCCAGCGCCCCTGAGGTCCCCAGGCTTGGAACACGTTATGGCTACACCTTC. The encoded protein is CASAPEVPRLGTRYGYTF.

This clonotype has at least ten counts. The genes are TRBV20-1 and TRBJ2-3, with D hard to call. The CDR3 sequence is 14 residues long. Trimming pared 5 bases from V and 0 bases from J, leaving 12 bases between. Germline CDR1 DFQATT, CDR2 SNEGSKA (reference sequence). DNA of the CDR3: TGCAGTGCTCCCGGCGGTAGAAGCACAGATACGCAGTATTTT. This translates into CSAPGGRSTDTQYF.

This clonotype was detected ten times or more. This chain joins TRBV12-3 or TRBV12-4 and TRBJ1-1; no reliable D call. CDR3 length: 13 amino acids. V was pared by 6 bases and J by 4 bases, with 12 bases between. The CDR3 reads CASSRRGVTEAFF. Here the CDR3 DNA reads TGTGCCAGCAGCCGCCGTGGGGTCACTGAAGCTTTCTTT.

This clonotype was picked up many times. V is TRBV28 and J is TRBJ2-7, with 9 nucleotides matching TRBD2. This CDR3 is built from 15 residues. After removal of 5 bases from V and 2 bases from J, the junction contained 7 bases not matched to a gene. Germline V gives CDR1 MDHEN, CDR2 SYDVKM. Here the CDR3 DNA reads TGTGCCAGCAGTGTCATAGCGGGGGACGCCTACGAGCAGTACTTC. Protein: CASSVIAGDAYEQYF. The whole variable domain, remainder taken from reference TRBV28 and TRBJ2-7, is DVKVTQSSRYLVKRTGEKVFLECVQDMDHENMFWYRQDPGLGLRLIYFSYDVKMKEKGDIPEGYSVSREKKERFSLILESASTNQTSMYLCASSVIAGDAYEQYFGPGTRLTVT.

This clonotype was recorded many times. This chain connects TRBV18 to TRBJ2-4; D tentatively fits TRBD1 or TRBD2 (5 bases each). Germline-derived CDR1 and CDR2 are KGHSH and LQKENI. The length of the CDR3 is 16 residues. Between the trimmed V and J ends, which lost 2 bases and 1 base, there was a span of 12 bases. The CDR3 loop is CASSPGTRMAKNIQYF. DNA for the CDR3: TGTGCCAGCTCACCAGGGACCAGGATGGCCAAAAACATTCAGTACTTC. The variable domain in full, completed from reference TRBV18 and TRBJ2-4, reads NAGVMQNPRHLVRRRGQEARLRCSPMKGHSHVYWYRQLPEEGLKFMVYLQKENIIDESGMPKERFSAEFPKEGPSILRIQQVVRGDSAAYFCASSPGTRMAKNIQYFGAGTRLSVL.

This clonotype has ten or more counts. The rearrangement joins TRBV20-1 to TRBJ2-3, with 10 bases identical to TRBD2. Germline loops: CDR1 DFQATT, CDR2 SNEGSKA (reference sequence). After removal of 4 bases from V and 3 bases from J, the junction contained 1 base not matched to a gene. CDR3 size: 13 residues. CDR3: CSAKAGGTDTQYF. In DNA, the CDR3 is TGCAGTGCTAAAGCGGGGGGGACAGATACGCAGTATTTT.

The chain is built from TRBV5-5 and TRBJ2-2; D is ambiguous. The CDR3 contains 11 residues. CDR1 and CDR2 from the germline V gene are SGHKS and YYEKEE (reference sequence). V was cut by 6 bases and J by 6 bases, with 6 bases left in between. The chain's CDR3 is CASTSAGELFF. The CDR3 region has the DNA TGTGCCAGCACTTCAGCCGGGGAGCTGTTTTTT.